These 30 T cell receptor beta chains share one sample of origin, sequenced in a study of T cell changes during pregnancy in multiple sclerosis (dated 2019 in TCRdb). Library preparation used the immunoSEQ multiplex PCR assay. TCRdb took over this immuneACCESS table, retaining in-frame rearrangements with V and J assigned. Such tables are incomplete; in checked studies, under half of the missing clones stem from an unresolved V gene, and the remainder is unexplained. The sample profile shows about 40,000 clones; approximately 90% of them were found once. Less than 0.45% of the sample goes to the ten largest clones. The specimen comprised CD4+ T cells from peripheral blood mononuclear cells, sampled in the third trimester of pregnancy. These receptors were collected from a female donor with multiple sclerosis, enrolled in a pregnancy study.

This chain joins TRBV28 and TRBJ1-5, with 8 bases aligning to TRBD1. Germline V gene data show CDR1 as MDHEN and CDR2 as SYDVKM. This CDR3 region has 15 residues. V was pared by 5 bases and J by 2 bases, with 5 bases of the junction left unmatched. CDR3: CASSEETGGNQPQHF. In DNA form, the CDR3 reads TGTGCCAGCAGTGAGGAGACAGGGGGCAATCAGCCCCAGCATTTT. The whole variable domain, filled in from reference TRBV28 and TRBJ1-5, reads DVKVTQSSRYLVKRTGEKVFLECVQDMDHENMFWYRQDPGLGLRLIYFSYDVKMKEKGDIPEGYSVSREKKERFSLILESASTNQTSMYLCASSEETGGNQPQHFGDGTRLSIL.

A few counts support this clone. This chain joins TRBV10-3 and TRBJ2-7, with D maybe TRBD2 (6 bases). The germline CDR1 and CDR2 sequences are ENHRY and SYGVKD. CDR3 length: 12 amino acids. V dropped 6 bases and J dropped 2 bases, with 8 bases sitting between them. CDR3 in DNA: TGTGCCATCAGCGGCGGGGCCTACGAGCAGTACTTC. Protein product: CAISGGAYEQYF.

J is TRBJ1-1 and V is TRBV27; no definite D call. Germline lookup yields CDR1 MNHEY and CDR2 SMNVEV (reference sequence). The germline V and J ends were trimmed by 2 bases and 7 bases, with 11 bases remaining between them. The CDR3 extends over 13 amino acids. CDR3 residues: CASSLSAVHEAFF. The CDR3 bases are TGTGCCAGCAGTTTAAGTGCAGTCCATGAAGCTTTCTTT.

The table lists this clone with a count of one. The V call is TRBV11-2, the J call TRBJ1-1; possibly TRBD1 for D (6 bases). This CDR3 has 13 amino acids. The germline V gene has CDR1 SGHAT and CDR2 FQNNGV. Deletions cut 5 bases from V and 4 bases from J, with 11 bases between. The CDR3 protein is CASSRQAGTEAFF. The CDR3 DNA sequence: TGTGCCAGCAGCCGACAGGCGGGCACTGAAGCTTTCTTT.

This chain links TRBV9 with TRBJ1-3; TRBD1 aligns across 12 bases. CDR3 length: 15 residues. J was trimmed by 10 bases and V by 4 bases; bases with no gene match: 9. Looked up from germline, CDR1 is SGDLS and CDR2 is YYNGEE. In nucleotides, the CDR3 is TGTGCCAGCAGCCCCCGGGACAGGGGGCTTGAAACCATATATTTT. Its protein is CASSPRDRGLETIYF.

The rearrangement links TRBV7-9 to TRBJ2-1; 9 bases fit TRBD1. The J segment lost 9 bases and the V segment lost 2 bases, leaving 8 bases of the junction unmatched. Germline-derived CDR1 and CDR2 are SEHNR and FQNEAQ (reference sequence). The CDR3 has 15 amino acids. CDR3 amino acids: CASSLIPDRGPEQFF. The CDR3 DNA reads TGTGCCAGCAGCTTAATACCGGACAGGGGTCCTGAGCAGTTCTTC.

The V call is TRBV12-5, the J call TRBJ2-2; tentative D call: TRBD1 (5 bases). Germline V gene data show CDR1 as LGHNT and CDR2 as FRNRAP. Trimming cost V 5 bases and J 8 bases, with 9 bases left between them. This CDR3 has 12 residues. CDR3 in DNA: TGTGCTAGTGGTAGGGGCGCGGGGGAGCTGTTTTTT. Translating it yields CASGRGAGELFF.

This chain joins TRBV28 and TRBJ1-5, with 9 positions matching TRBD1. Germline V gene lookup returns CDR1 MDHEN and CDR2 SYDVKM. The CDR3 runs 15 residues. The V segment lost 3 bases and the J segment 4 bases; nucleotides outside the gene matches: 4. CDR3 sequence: CASSFGQGLNQPQHF. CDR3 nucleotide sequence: TGTGCCAGCAGTTTCGGACAGGGGTTAAATCAGCCCCAGCATTTT.

CDR3 sequence reads: CASSMEMTNEKLFF. The CDR3 nucleotides are TGTGCCAGCAGCATGGAGATGACTAATGAAAAACTGTTTTTT. The chain recombines TRBV7-9 with TRBJ1-4; D not resolved. Trimming took off 5 bases at V and 2 bases at J, with 9 bases between the two ends. The CDR3 is 14 residues long. Per germline, CDR1 SEHNR and CDR2 FQNEAQ (reference sequence).

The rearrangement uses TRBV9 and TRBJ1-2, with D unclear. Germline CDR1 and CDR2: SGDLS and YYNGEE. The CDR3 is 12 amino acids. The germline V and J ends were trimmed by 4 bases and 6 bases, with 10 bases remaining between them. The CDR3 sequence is CASSSLRDGYTF. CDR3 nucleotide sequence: TGTGCCAGCAGCTCCCTTAGAGATGGCTACACCTTC.

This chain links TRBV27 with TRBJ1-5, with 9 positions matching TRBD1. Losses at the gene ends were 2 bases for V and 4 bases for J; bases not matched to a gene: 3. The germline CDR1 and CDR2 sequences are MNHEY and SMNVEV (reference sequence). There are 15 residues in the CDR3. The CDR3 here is CASSLVGTGNQPQHF. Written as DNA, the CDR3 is TGTGCCAGCAGTTTAGTCGGGACAGGGAATCAGCCCCAGCATTTT.

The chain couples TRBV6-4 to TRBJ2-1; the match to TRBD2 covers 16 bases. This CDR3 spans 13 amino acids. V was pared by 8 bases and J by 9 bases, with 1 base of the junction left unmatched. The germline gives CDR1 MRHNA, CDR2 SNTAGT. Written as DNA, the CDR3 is TGTGCCAGCGGGACTAGCGGGAGGGGTGAGCAGTTCTTC. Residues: CASGTSGRGEQFF.

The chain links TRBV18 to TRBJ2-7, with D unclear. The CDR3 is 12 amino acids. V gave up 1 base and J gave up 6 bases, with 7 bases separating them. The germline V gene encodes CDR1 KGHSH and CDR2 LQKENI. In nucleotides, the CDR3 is TGTGCCAGCTCACCACGGGCCGTCGAGCAGTACTTC. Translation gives CASSPRAVEQYF. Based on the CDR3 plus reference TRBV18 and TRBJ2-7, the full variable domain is NAGVMQNPRHLVRRRGQEARLRCSPMKGHSHVYWYRQLPEEGLKFMVYLQKENIIDESGMPKERFSAEFPKEGPSILRIQQVVRGDSAAYFCASSPRAVEQYFGPGTRLTVT.

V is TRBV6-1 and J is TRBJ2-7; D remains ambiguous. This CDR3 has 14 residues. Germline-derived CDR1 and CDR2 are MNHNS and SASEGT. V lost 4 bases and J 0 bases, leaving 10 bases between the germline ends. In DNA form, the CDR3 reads TGTGCCAGCAGTGCCTACAGAGACTCCTACGAGCAGTACTTC. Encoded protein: CASSAYRDSYEQYF.

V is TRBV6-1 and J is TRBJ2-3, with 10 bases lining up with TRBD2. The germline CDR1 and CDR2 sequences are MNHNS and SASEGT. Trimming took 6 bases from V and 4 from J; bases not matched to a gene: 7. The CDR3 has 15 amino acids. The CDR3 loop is CASSDSGRVADTQYF. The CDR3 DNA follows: TGTGCCAGCAGCGACAGCGGGAGGGTGGCAGATACGCAGTATTTT.

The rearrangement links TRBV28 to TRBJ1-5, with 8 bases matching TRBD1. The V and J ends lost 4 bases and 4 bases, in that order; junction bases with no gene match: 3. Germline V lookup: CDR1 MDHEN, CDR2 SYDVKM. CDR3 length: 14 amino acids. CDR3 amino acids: CASSYRGVNQPQHF. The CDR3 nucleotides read TGTGCCAGCAGTTACAGGGGGGTTAATCAGCCCCAGCATTTT.

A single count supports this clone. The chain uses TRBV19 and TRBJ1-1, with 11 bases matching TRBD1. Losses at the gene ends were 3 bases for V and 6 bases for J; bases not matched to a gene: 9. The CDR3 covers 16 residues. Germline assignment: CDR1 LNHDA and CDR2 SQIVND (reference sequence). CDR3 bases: TGTGCCAGTAGTATGATCCCTGGACAGGGGGCCTCTGAAGCTTTCTTT. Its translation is CASSMIPGQGASEAFF.

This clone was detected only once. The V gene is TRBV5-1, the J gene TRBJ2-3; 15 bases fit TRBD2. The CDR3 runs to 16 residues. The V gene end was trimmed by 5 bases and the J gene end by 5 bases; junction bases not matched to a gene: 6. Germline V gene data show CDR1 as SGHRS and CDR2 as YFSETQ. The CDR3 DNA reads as TGCGCCAGCAGTCCCGGACTAGCGGGAGGGGGAGATACGCAGTATTTT. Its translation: CASSPGLAGGGDTQYF.

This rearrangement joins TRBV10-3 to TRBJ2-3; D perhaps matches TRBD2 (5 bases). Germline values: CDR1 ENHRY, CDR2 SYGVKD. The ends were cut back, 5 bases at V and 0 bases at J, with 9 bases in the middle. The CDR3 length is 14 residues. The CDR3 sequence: CAISLGGSTDTQYF. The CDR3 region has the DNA TGTGCCATCAGTCTTGGCGGGAGCACAGATACGCAGTATTTT.

The CDR3 region is CASGGTSGIPGEQYF. CDR3 nucleotide sequence: TGTGCCAGCGGTGGGACTAGCGGTATCCCTGGCGAGCAGTACTTC. This chain uses TRBV2 with TRBJ2-7; 11 nucleotides line up with TRBD2. The V gene end was trimmed by 8 bases and the J gene end by 6 bases; junction bases not matched to a gene: 12. CDR1 and CDR2 (germline): SNHLY, FYNNEI. CDR3 length: 15 amino acids. Full variable domain (missing parts from reference TRBV2 and TRBJ2-7): EPEVTQTPSHQVTQMGQEVILRCVPISNHLYFYWYRQILGQKVEFLVSFYNNEISEKSEIFDDQFSVERPDGSNFTLKIRSTKLEDSAMYFCASGGTSGIPGEQYFGPGTRLTVT.

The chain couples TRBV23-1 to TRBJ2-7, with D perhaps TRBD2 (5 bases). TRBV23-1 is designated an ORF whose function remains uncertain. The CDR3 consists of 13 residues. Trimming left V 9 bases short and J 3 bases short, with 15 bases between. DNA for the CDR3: TGCGCCAGATGGATGCCCGAGGGCTACGAGCAGTACTTC. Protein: CARWMPEGYEQYF.

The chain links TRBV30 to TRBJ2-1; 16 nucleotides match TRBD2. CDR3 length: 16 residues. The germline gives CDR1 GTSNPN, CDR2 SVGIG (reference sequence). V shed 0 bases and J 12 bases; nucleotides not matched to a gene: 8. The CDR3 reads CAWSVMGLAGGPGQFF. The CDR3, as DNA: TGTGCCTGGAGTGTAATGGGACTAGCGGGAGGGCCGGGGCAGTTCTTC.

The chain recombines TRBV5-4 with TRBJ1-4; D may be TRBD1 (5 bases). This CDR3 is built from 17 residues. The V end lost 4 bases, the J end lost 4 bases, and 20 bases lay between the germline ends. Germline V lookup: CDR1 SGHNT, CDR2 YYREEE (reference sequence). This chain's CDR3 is CASSPNPTTVINEKLFF. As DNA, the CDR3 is TGTGCCAGCAGCCCAAACCCCACGACAGTTATTAATGAAAAACTGTTTTTT.

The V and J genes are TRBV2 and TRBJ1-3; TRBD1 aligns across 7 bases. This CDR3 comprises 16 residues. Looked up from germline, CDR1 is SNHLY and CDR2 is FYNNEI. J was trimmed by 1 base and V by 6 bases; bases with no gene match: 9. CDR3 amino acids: CASRRFETGSGNTIYF. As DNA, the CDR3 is TGTGCCAGCAGGAGATTCGAGACAGGGTCTGGAAACACCATATATTTT.

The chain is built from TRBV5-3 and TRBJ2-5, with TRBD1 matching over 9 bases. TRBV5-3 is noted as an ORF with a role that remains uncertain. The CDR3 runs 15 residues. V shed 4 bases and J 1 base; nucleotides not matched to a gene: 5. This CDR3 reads CARSLDRGGQETQYF. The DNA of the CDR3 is TGTGCCAGAAGCCTGGACAGGGGAGGCCAAGAGACCCAGTACTTC.

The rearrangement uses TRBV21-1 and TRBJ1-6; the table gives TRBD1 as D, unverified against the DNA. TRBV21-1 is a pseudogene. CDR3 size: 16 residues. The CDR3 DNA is TGTGCCAGCAGCAACTGGAGGACAGGAGGCAATTCACCCCTCCACTTT. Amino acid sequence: CASSNWRTGGNSPLHF.

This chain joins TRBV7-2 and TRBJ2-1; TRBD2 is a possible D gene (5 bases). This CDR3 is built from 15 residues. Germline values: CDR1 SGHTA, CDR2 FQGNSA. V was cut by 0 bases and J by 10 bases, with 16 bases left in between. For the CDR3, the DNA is TGTGCCAGCAGCTTAGCGCCGGACTCATCCCTCGAGCAGTTCTTC. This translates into CASSLAPDSSLEQFF.

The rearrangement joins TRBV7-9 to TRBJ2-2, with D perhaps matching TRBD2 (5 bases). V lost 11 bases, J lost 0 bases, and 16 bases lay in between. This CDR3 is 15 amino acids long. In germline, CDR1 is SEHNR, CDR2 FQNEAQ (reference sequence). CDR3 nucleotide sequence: TGTGCCGTACCTACCCAGCGGCCGAACACCGGGGAGCTGTTTTTT. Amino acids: CAVPTQRPNTGELFF.

CDR3 loop: CASSPLGQGGMNTEAFF. The CDR3 bases are TGTGCCAGCTCACCACTAGGGCAGGGCGGAATGAACACTGAAGCTTTCTTT. The chain joins TRBV18 to TRBJ1-1; maybe TRBD1 (5 bases). Germline CDR1 and CDR2: KGHSH and LQKENI. V lost 1 base to trimming and J lost 0 bases, with 15 bases between them. This CDR3 is 17 amino acids long.

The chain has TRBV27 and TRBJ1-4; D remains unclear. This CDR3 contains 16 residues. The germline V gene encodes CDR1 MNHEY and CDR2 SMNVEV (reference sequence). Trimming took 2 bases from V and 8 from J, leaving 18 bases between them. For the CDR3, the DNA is TGTGCCAGCAGTTTAGGTGTGGGGAGGGTGGGAGAAAAACTGTTTTTT. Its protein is CASSLGVGRVGEKLFF.